Listed below are T cell receptor beta chains from one sample, sequenced in a study of T cell changes during pregnancy in multiple sclerosis. Only in-frame clones appear in the TCRdb table, and some are missing; sequencing was by immunoSEQ multiplex PCR. The table shows 25,000 to 35,000 clones, with 92% occurring only once. Sequenced here: peripheral blood, sampled in the first trimester of pregnancy. All receptors derive from a female donor in good health, enrolled as a control in a pregnancy study. The CDR3 runs from the conserved cysteine through the conserved F or W. D genes are given only for firm matches. Some rows mark clone size as missing; the rest say once, few, many or name a class of expanded clone.

d_gene,j_gene,v_gene,abundance,len,CDR3aa,CDR3nt
TRBD2,TRBJ2-2,TRBV4-2,once,18,CASSQDRNGGGLPGELFF,TGTGCCAGCAGCCAAGATAGGAACGGGGGGGGCCTTCCGGGGGAGCTGTTTTTT
TRBD1,TRBJ1-2,TRBV5-6,few,13,CARTGGWNYGYTF,TGTGCCAGGACAGGGGGCTGGAACTATGGCTACACCTTC
TRBD2,TRBJ2-7,TRBV27,-,13,CASSLFGGGEQYF,TGTGCCAGCAGTTTATTCGGGGGGGGCGAGCAGTACTTC
TRBD1,TRBJ1-3,TRBV6-5,-,13,CASTPGQGNTIYF,TGTGCCAGCACGCCGGGACAGGGAAACACCATATATTTT
-,TRBJ2-7,TRBV7-8,-,14,CASSLEVTVYEQYF,TGTGCCAGCAGCTTGGAGGTGACGGTCTACGAGCAGTACTTC
-,TRBJ1-2,TRBV14,-,11,CASSQIPGGTF,TGTGCCAGCAGCCAAATCCCTGGGGGGACCTTC
-,TRBJ2-7,TRBV2,few,13,CAGGTVPGYEQYF,TGTGCCGGGGGGACAGTTCCTGGCTACGAGCAGTACTTC
-,TRBJ1-4,TRBV27,-,15,CASSLGPGGDEKLFF,TGTGCCAGCAGTTTAGGCCCCGGGGGAGATGAAAAACTGTTTTTT
-,TRBJ2-3,TRBV30,-,12,CAWSPATDTQYF,TGTGCCTGGAGTCCCGCGACAGATACGCAGTATTTT
-,TRBJ2-5,TRBV5-5,-,15,CASSLASLEQETQYF,TGTGCCAGCAGCTTGGCATCACTAGAACAAGAGACCCAGTACTTC
-,TRBJ1-5,TRBV5-5,-,14,CASSPVRVNQPQHF,TGTGCCAGCAGTCCGGTCCGGGTCAATCAGCCCCAGCATTTT
-,TRBJ2-7,TRBV29-1,-,12,CSVDRGSYEQYF,TGCAGCGTTGACCGCGGGTCCTACGAGCAGTACTTC
TRBD1,TRBJ1-1,TRBV30,-,16,CAWSSPGTEPNTEAFF,TGTGCCTGGAGTTCCCCCGGGACAGAGCCGAACACTGAAGCTTTCTTT
-,TRBJ2-1,TRBV11-3,-,13,CASSSTRDNEQFF,TGTGCCAGCAGCTCCACTCGTGACAATGAGCAGTTCTTC
-,TRBJ1-4,TRBV19,-,15,CASSIGWLANEKLFF,TGTGCCAGTAGTATAGGTTGGCTTGCTAATGAAAAACTGTTTTTT
-,TRBJ2-1,TRBV4-1,-,16,CASSQGAGGSYNEQFF,TGCGCCAGCAGCCAAGGGGCAGGGGGGAGCTACAATGAGCAGTTCTTC
TRBD2,TRBJ2-1,TRBV4-3,-,19,CASSQDRSGELAGIYEQFF,TGCGCCAGCAGCCAAGATCGGAGCGGGGAACTAGCGGGGATATATGAGCAGTTCTTC
-,TRBJ2-6,TRBV14,-,15,CASSRSGSGANVLTF,TGTGCCAGCAGCCGTTCAGGGTCTGGGGCCAACGTCCTGACTTTC
-,TRBJ2-3,TRBV7-2,-,17,CASSHPKGGGSTDTQYF,TGTGCCAGCAGCCACCCAAAGGGCGGGGGCTCCACAGATACGCAGTATTTT
TRBD1,TRBJ1-2,TRBV6-6,-,15,CASSWETGGAVGYTF,TGTGCCAGCAGTTGGGAAACAGGGGGCGCGGTTGGCTACACCTTC
TRBD1,TRBJ1-6,TRBV14,few,14,CASSLRQGGSPLHF,TGTGCCAGCAGCCTCCGACAGGGGGGTTCACCCCTCCACTTT
TRBD1,TRBJ1-2,TRBV30,-,15,CAWSRSSGGRHGYTF,TGTGCCTGGAGTAGGTCGTCAGGGGGACGCCATGGCTACACCTTC
TRBD1,TRBJ2-7,TRBV27,-,12,CASRTGGLEQYF,TGTGCCAGCAGGACAGGGGGCCTCGAGCAGTACTTC
TRBD1,TRBJ1-2,TRBV13,-,15,CASSLRGQGESGYTF,TGTGCCAGCAGCTTAAGGGGACAGGGGGAATCAGGCTACACCTTC
-,TRBJ1-5,TRBV19,few,14,CASSPVGGNQPQHF,TGTGCCAGTAGTCCCGTGGGGGGGAATCAGCCCCAGCATTTT
-,TRBJ1-6,TRBV19,few,12,CASSITRESLHF,TGTGCCAGTAGTATAACCCGGGAGTCGCTGCACTTT
-,TRBJ2-5,TRBV28,-,11,CASSSTFAQYF,TGTGCCAGCAGTTCGACATTCGCCCAGTACTTC
TRBD2,TRBJ2-7,TRBV5-1,-,16,CASSLGLAGITYEQYF,TGCGCCAGCAGCTTGGGACTAGCGGGGATCACTTACGAGCAGTACTTC
TRBD2,TRBJ2-3,TRBV9,-,15,CASSGLAGGTDTQYF,TGTGCCAGCAGCGGACTAGCGGGGGGGACAGATACGCAGTATTTT
-,TRBJ1-2,TRBV2,-,14,CASSATGQTYGYTF,TGTGCCAGCAGCGCCACCGGACAGACCTATGGCTACACCTTC
TRBD2,TRBJ2-2,TRBV29-1,-,14,CSVAGTSWAGELFF,TGCAGCGTTGCTGGGACTAGTTGGGCCGGGGAGCTGTTTTTT
TRBD1,TRBJ1-1,TRBV7-9,once,15,CASSLASAGGTEAFF,TGTGCCAGCAGCTTAGCTTCGGCAGGGGGCACTGAAGCTTTCTTT
TRBD1,TRBJ1-4,TRBV10-3,-,14,CATWQGGGYEKLFF,TGTGCCACCTGGCAAGGAGGGGGCTATGAAAAACTGTTTTTT
-,TRBJ1-1,TRBV30,-,17,CAWSGGHRIRMNTEAFF,TGTGCCTGGAGTGGGGGACACCGTATTCGCATGAACACTGAAGCTTTCTTT
-,TRBJ1-2,TRBV27,-,14,CASSLASGGGGYTF,TGTGCCAGCAGTCTTGCCTCGGGTGGTGGTGGCTACACCTTC
-,TRBJ1-1,TRBV19,-,16,CASSPRVGALNTEAFF,TGTGCCAGTAGTCCACGCGTGGGGGCTTTAAACACTGAAGCTTTCTTT
-,TRBJ1-2,TRBV6-1,-,15,CASSTVDGSNYGYTF,TGTGCCAGCAGTACAGTAGACGGATCTAACTATGGCTACACCTTC
-,TRBJ2-2,TRBV5-1,once,16,CASRATVNSNTGELFF,TGCGCCAGCAGGGCGACAGTCAACTCGAACACCGGGGAGCTGTTTTTT
-,TRBJ1-4,TRBV10-3,-,18,CAISDPSRPFQTNEKLFF,TGTGCCATCAGTGACCCCAGCAGGCCTTTTCAAACTAATGAAAAACTGTTTTTT
TRBD1,TRBJ2-5,TRBV9,-,16,CASSHPTGGAQGAQYF,TGTGCCAGCAGCCATCCGACAGGGGGTGCCCAAGGAGCCCAGTACTTC
-,TRBJ1-1,TRBV18,once,13,CASSLELRTEAFF,TGTGCCAGCTCACTGGAGCTGCGCACTGAAGCTTTCTTT
-,TRBJ2-7,TRBV23-1,-,12,CASSQSVRGWNF,TGCGCCAGCAGTCAATCGGTAAGGGGATGGAACTTC
TRBD2,TRBJ2-1,TRBV9,-,16,CASSDAGLAGVDEQFF,TGTGCCAGCAGCGACGCGGGACTAGCGGGGGTGGACGAGCAGTTCTTC
TRBD1,TRBJ1-4,TRBV7-2,once,14,CASSRDRVDEKLFF,TGTGCCAGCAGCCGGGACAGGGTGGACGAAAAACTGTTTTTT
-,TRBJ1-5,TRBV19,-,17,CASSIDQTRAGNQPQHF,TGTGCCAGTAGTATAGATCAAACCAGGGCGGGCAATCAGCCCCAGCATTTT
-,TRBJ1-5,TRBV9,few,15,CASSAREGSNQPQHF,TGTGCCAGCAGCGCTCGCGAGGGAAGCAATCAGCCCCAGCATTTT
TRBD1,TRBJ1-3,TRBV11-3,-,15,CAARDRVISGNTIYF,TGTGCCGCCCGGGACAGGGTGATCTCTGGAAACACCATATATTTT
-,TRBJ2-7,TRBV5-6,few,13,CASSLLSTYEQYF,TGTGCCAGCAGCTTGTTGAGTACCTACGAGCAGTACTTC
TRBD1,TRBJ1-3,TRBV19,-,16,CASSIRGGASGNTIYF,TGTGCCAGTAGTATTAGAGGGGGCGCTTCAGGAAACACCATATATTTT
-,TRBJ2-5,TRBV5-1,-,15,CASSPSEGLGETQYF,TGCGCCAGCAGCCCGTCGGAGGGGCTCGGAGAGACCCAGTACTTC